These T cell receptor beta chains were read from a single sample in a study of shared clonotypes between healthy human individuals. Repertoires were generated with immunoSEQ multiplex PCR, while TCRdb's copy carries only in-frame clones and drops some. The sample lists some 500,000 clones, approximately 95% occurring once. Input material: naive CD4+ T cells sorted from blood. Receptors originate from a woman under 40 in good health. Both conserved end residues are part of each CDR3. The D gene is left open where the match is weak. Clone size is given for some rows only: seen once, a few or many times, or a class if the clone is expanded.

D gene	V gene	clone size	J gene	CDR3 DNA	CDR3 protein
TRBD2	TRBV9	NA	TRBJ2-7	TGTGCCAGCAGCCCCTATGGGAGGGACGAGCAGTACTTC	CASSPYGRDEQYF
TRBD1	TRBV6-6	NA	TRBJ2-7	TGTGCCAGCAGTTACGTCACAGGGGGCCCCGACGAGCAGTACTTC	CASSYVTGGPDEQYF
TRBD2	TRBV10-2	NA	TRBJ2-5	TGCGCCACATCATTGACTAGCGGGAGTCATGTAGAGACCCAGTACTTC	CATSLTSGSHVETQYF
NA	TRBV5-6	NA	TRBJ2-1	TGTGCCAGCAGCTTGCTGTTTAGCTCCTACAATGAGCAGTTCTTC	CASSLLFSSYNEQFF
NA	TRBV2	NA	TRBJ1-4	TGTGCCAGCAGTGCCCCCGACAGGAATGAAAAACTGTTTTTT	CASSAPDRNEKLFF
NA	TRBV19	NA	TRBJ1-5	TGTGCCAGTAGTATAGCTCGGCAGTTAGGGGATCAGCCCCAGCATTTT	CASSIARQLGDQPQHF
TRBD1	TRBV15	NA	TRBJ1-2	TGTGCCACCAGCAGAGATCAGGGGGCCTATGGCTACACCTTC	CATSRDQGAYGYTF
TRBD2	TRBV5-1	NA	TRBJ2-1	TGCGCCAGCAGCACTCCCCTAGCGGCCCTTGATGAGCAGTTCTTC	CASSTPLAALDEQFF
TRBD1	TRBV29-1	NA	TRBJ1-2	TGCAGCGTTGGGTCGCCGCTGACAGGGGATGACTATGGCTACACCTTC	CSVGSPLTGDDYGYTF
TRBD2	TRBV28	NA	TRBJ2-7	TGTGCCAGTACTCCTTGGACTAGCGGGAGGGCCCCGGAGTACTTC	CASTPWTSGRAPEYF
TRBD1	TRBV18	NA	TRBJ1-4	TGTGCCAGCTCAGTTCGACAGGGTGCTAATGAAAAACTGTTTTTT	CASSVRQGANEKLFF
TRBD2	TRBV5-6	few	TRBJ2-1	TGTGCCAGCAGCCAGAGCGGGAGGGTCCCCAATGAGCAGTTCTTC	CASSQSGRVPNEQFF
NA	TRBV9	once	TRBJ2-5	TGTGCCAGCAGCGTAGAAGGGGCGGGGCAGTACTTC	CASSVEGAGQYF
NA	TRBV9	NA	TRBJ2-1	TGTGCCAGCAGCGTAGATCCAGGGGCCGTCGCCAACAATGAGCAGTTCTTC	CASSVDPGAVANNEQFF
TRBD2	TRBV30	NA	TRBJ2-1	TGTGCCTGGAGTGCCGGACTAAGCGGGATAGGGCAGTTCTTC	CAWSAGLSGIGQFF
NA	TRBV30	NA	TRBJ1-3	TGTGCCTGGAGTCACTGGGCTTACTCTGGAAACACCATATATTTT	CAWSHWAYSGNTIYF
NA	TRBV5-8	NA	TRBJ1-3	TGTGCCAGCAGCTTCGGGCAGTCCTCTGGAAACACCATATATTTT	CASSFGQSSGNTIYF
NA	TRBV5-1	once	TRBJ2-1	TGCGCCAGCAGCTTGGAGCCCACGCGATACCACAATGAGCAGTTCTTC	CASSLEPTRYHNEQFF
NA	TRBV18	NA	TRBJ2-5	TGTGCCAGCTCAAACCAAGAGACCCAGTACTTC	CASSNQETQYF
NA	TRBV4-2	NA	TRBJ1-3	TGTGCCAGCAGCCAAGTAGGGGTTGGAAACACCATATATTTT	CASSQVGVGNTIYF
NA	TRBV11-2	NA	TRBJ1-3	TGTGCCAGCACCACCTCCTGGGCCGGGGGCACCATATATTTT	CASTTSWAGGTIYF
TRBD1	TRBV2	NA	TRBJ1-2	TGTGCCAGCAGCCCCCCCGACAGGGGTGGCTACACCTTC	CASSPPDRGGYTF
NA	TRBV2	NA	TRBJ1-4	TGTGCCAGCAGCAGACAGTTATATGAAAAACTGTTTTTT	CASSRQLYEKLFF
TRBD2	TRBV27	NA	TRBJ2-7	TGTGCCAGCAGTCCACAGGGACTAGCGGGCCGTGTATACGAGCAGTACTTC	CASSPQGLAGRVYEQYF
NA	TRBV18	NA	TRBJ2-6	TGTGCCAGCTCACCGTCAGGGACCGGGGCCAACGTCCTGACTTTC	CASSPSGTGANVLTF
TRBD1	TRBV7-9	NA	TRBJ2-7	TGTGCCAGCAGCTTAGTCGGGACAGGAGCCTACGAGCAGTACTTC	CASSLVGTGAYEQYF
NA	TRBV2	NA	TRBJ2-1	TGTGCCAGCAGGGCTAGACTAGGATTTGAGCAGTTCTTC	CASRARLGFEQFF
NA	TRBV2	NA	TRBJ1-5	TGTGCCAGCAGTGTTTCAGGTAATCAGCCCCAGCATTTT	CASSVSGNQPQHF
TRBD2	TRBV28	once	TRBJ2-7	TGTGCCAGCAGCAGCGGGACCTTCTACGAGCAGTACTTC	CASSSGTFYEQYF
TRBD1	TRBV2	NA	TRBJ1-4	TGTGCCAGCAGTTTGGATGGGACAGGAGGTGAAAAACTGTTTTTT	CASSLDGTGGEKLFF
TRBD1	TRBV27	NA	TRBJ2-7	TGTGCCAGCAGTGCCCGGACAGGGGAGTTACGCGAGCAGTACTTC	CASSARTGELREQYF
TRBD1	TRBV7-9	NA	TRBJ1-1	TGTGCCAGCAGCCGAGGGACAGGGAGATTTGATACTGAAGCTTTCTTT	CASSRGTGRFDTEAFF
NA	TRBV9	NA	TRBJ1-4	TGTGCCAGCAGCCATAGGGGTCAGGAGGGGACTGAAAAACTGTTTTTT	CASSHRGQEGTEKLFF
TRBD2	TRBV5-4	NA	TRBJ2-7	TGTGCCAGCAGCTCCGGGACTAGCGGGTTAGCCTACGAGCAGTACTTC	CASSSGTSGLAYEQYF
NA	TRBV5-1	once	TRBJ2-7	TGCGCCAGCAGCTTAACGGCCGGCTGGGGGTTATTAGCCTACGAGCAGTACTTC	CASSLTAGWGLLAYEQYF
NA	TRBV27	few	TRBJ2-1	TGTGCCAGCCGACCGCGGGGTACCAATGAGCAGTTCTTC	CASRPRGTNEQFF
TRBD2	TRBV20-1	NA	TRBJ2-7	TGCAGCGGACTAGCGGGACGCGAGCAGTACTTC	CSGLAGREQYF
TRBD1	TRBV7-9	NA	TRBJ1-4	TGTGCCAGCAGTGTGCAGGGGACAGCGGCTAATGAAAAACTGTTTTTT	CASSVQGTAANEKLFF
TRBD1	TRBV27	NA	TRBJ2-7	TGTGCCAGCAGTTTCCGGACAGGGAGTTATGAGCAGTACTTC	CASSFRTGSYEQYF
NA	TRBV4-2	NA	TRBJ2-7	TGTGCCAGCAGCCAAGATCCAGGGCCCCGCTCCTACGAGCAGTACTTC	CASSQDPGPRSYEQYF
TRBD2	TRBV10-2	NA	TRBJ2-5	TGCGCCAGCCAGGGAGGGGATCAGACCCAGTACTTC	CASQGGDQTQYF
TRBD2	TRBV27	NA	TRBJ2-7	TGTGCCAGCAGTACAATCGGGACTAGATCCTACGAGCAGTACTTC	CASSTIGTRSYEQYF
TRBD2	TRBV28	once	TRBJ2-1	TGTGCCAGCAGTTCCGGGACTAGCGGTTACAATGAGCAGTTCTTC	CASSSGTSGYNEQFF
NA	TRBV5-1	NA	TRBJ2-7	TGCGCCAGCAGCTTGGCCCCGGACAGTACCTACGAGCAGTACTTC	CASSLAPDSTYEQYF
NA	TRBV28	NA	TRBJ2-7	TGTGCCAGCTGTGGGGCAGCACTACGGCAGTACTTC	CASCGAALRQYF
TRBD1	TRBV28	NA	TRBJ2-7	TGTGCCAGCAGTCTGACAGGGCCCGGCGAGCAGTACTTC	CASSLTGPGEQYF
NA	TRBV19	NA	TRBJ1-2	TGTGCCAGTAGTACCCAGGGTACTGGCTATGGCTACACCTTC	CASSTQGTGYGYTF
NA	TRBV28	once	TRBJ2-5	TGTGCCAGCAGTTCCACCAAGGGGGAGACCCAGTACTTC	CASSSTKGETQYF
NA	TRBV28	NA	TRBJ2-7	TGTGCCAGCTTCAAGGCTAGCGCCACAGCAAAGCAGTACTTC	CASFKASATAKQYF
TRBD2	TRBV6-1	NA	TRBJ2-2	TGTGCCAGCAGCTCACTAGCGGGAGAGGTCGGGGAGCTGTTTTTT	CASSSLAGEVGELFF
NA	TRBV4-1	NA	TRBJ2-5	TGCGCCAGCAGCCTAACCCTCCAGGCGCTCGTAGGGGAGACCCAGTACTTC	CASSLTLQALVGETQYF
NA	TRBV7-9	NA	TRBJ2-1	TGTGCCAGCAGCTTAGATAATGAGCAGTTCTTC	CASSLDNEQFF
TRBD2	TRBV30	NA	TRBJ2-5	TGTGCCTGGAGTGCCGGGACTAAGGAGACCCAGTACTTC	CAWSAGTKETQYF
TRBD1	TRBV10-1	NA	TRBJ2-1	TGCGCCACCTCGACCGGGACAGTCAACAATGAGCAGTTCTTC	CATSTGTVNNEQFF
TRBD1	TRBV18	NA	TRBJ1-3	TGTGCCAGCTCACCCGGACAGGACAGAAACACCATATATTTT	CASSPGQDRNTIYF